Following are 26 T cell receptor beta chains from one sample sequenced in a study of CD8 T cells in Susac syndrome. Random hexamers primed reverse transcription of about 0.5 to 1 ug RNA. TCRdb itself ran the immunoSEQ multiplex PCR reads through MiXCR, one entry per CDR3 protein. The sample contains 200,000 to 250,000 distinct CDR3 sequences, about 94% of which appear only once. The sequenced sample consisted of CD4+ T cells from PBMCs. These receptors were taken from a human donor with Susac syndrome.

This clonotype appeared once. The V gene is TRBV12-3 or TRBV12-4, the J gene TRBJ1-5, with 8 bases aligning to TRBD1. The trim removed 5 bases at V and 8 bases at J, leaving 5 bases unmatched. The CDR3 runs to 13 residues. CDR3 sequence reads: CASSPTGDEPQHF. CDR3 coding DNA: TGTGCCAGCAGTCCGACAGGGGATGAGCCCCAGCATTTT.

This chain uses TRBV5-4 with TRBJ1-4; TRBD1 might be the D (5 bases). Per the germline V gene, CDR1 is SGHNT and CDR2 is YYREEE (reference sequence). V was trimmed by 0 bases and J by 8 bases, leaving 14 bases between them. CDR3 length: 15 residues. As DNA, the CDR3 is TGTGCCAGCAGCTTGGGTGGCAGGGAAAACGAAAAACTGTTTTTT. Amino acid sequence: CASSLGGRENEKLFF.

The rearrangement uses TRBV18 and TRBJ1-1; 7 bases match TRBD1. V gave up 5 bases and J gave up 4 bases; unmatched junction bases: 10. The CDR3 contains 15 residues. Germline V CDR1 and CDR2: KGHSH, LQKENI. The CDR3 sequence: CASSGQQGMGTEAFF. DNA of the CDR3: TGTGCCAGCTCAGGGCAACAGGGGATGGGCACTGAAGCTTTCTTT.

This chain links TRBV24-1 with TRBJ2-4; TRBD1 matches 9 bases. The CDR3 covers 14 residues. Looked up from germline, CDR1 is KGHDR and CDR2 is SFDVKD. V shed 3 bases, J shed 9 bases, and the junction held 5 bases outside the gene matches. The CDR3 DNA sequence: TGTGCCACCAGTGATGCGACAGGGGGGAGCATTCAGTACTTC. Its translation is CATSDATGGSIQYF.

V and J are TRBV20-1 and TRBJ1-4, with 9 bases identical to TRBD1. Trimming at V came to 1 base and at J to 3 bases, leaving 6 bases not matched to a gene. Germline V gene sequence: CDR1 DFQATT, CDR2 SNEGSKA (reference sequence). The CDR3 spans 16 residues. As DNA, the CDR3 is TGCAGTGCTAGAGCCGGGGGACAGGGAGCTAATGAAAAACTGTTTTTT. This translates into CSARAGGQGANEKLFF.

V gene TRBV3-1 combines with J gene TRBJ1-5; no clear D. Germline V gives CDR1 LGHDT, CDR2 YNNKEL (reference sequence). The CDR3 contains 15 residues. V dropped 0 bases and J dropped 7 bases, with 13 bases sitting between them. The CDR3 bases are TGTGCCAGCAGCCAAGATCCCGGGGTAGGGCAGCCCCAGCATTTT. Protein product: CASSQDPGVGQPQHF.

CDR3 in DNA: TGTGCCAGCAGTCGAGGGACACCGAACACTGAAGCTTTCTTT. It translates to CASSRGTPNTEAFF. This chain joins TRBV6-5 and TRBJ1-1; D possibly corresponds to TRBD1 (6 bases). The CDR3 length is 14 residues. Trimming removed 5 bases at V and 1 base at J, with 11 bases between. The V gene's germline CDR1 is MNHEY and CDR2 SVGAGI.

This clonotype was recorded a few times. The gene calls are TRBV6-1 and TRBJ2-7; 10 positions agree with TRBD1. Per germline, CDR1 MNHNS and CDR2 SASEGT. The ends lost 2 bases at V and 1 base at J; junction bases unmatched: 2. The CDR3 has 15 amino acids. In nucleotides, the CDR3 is TGTGCCAGCAGTGAACAGGGACAGGGGTCCTACGAGCAGTACTTC. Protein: CASSEQGQGSYEQYF.

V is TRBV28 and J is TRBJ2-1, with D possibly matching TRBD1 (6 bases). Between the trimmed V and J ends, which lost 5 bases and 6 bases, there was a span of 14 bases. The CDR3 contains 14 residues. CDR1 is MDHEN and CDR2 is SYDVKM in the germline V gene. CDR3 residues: CASSMAGESNEQFF. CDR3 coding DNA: TGTGCCAGCAGTATGGCAGGGGAAAGCAATGAGCAGTTCTTC.

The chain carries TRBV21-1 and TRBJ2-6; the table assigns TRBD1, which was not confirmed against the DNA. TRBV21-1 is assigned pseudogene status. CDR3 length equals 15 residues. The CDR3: CQQGASPFRANVLTF. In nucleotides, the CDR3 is TGTCAACAGGGGGCTTCGCCATTCCGGGCCAACGTCCTGACTTTC.

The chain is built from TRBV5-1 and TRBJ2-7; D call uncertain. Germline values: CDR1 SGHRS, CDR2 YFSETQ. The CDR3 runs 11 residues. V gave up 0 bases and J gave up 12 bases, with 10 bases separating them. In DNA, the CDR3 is TGCGCCAGCAGCTTGGATCGGAGAGTGTACTTC. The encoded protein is CASSLDRRVYF.

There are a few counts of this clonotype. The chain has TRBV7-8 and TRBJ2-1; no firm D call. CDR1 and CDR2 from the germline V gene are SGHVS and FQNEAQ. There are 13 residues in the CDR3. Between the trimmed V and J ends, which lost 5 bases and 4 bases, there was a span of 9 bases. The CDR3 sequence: CASSPVTYNEQFF. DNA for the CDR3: TGTGCCAGCAGCCCCGTAACATACAATGAGCAGTTCTTC.

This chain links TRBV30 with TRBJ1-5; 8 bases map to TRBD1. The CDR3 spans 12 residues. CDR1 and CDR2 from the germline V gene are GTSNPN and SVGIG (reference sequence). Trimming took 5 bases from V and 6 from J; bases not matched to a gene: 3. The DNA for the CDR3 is TGTGCCTGGTCACAGGGGGGTCAGCCCCAGCATTTT. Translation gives CAWSQGGQPQHF.

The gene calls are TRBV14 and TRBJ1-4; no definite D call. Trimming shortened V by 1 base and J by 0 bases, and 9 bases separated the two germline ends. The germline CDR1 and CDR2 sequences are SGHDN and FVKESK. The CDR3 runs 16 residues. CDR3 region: CASSQAMPTTNEKLFF. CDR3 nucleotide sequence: TGTGCCAGCAGCCAAGCAATGCCAACAACTAATGAAAAACTGTTTTTT.

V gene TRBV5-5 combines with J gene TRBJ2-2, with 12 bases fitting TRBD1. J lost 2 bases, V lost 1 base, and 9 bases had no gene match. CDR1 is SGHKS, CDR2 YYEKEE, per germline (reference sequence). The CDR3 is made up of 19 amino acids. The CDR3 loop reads CASSLRTGQGARNTGELFF. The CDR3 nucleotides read TGTGCCAGCAGCTTGAGAACGGGACAGGGGGCGCGAAACACCGGGGAGCTGTTTTTT.

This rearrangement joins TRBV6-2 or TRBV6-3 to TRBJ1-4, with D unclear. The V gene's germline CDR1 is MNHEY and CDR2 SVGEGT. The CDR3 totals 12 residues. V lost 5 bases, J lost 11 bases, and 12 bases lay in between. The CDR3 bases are TGTGCCAGCAGTCCTCAGGAGAAGAAACTGTTTTTT. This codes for CASSPQEKKLFF.

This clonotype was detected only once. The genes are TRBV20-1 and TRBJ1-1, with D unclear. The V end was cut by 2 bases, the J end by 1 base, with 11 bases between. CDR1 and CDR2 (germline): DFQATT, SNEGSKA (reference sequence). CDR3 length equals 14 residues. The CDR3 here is CSARPGPKNTEAFF. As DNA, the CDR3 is TGCAGTGCTAGACCTGGACCGAAGAACACTGAAGCTTTCTTT.

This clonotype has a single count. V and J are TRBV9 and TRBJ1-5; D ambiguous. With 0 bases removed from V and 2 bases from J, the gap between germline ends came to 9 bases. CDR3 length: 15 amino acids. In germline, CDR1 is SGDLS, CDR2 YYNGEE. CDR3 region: CASSVGGVGNQPQHF. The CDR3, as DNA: TGTGCCAGCAGCGTAGGCGGGGTAGGCAATCAGCCCCAGCATTTT.

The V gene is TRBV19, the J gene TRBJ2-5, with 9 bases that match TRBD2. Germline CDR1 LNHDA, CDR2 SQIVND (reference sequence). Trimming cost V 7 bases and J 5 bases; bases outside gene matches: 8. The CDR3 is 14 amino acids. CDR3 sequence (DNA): TGTGCCAGTACCCGGACTAGCGTCGGGGAGACCCAGTACTTC. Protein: CASTRTSVGETQYF.

In nucleotides, the CDR3 is TGTGCCAGCAGCTTAGCGCAAAATGAGGGGACCTACTATGGCTACACCTTC. It encodes CASSLAQNEGTYYGYTF. This rearrangement joins TRBV7-9 to TRBJ1-2; a possible D gene is TRBD1 (5 bases). The CDR3 spans 17 residues. V was clipped by 0 bases and J by 3 bases, with 17 bases between them. Looked up from germline, CDR1 is SEHNR and CDR2 is FQNEAQ (reference sequence).

Here the CDR3 DNA reads TGTGCCAGCAGCTTGGTATGGGGGAACACTGAAGCTTTCTTT. It codes for CASSLVWGNTEAFF. The V gene is TRBV5-4, the J gene TRBJ1-1, with D hard to call. With 0 bases removed from V and 1 base from J, the gap between germline ends came to 7 bases. The germline V gene has CDR1 SGHNT and CDR2 YYREEE (reference sequence). CDR3 length: 14 residues.

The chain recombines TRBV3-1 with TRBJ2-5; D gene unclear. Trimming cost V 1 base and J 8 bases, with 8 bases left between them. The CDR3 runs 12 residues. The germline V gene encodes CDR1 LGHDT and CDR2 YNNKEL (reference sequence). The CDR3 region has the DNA TGTGCCAGCAGCCAAGTCCCCGGCACCCAGTACTTC. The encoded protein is CASSQVPGTQYF.

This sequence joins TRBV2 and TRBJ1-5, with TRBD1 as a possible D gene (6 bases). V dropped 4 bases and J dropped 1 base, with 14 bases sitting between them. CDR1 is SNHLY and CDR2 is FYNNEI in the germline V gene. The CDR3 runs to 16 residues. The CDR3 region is CASSGKGERSNQPQHF. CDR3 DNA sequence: TGTGCCAGCAGTGGAAAGGGGGAGAGGAGCAATCAGCCCCAGCATTTT.

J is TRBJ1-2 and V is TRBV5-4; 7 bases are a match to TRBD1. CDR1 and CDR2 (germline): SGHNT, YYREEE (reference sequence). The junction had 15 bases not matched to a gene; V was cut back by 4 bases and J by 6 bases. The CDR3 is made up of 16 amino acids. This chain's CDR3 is CASSIVDRAGWDGYTF. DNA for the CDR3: TGTGCCAGCAGCATCGTCGACAGGGCGGGTTGGGATGGCTACACCTTC.

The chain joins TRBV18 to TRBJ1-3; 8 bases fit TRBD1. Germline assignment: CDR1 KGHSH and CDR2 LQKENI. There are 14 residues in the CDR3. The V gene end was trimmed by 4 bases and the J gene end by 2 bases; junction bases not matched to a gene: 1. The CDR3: CASSLDRAGNTIYF. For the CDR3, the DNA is TGTGCCAGCTCACTGGACAGGGCTGGAAACACCATATATTTT. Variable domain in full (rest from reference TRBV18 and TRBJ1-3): NAGVMQNPRHLVRRRGQEARLRCSPMKGHSHVYWYRQLPEEGLKFMVYLQKENIIDESGMPKERFSAEFPKEGPSILRIQQVVRGDSAAYFCASSLDRAGNTIYFGEGSWLTVV.

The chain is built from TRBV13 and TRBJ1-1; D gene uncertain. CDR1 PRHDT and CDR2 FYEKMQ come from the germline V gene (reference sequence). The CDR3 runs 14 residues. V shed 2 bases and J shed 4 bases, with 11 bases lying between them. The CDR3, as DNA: TGTGCCAGCAGCTTACTTGGGAAGGCCACTGAAGCTTTCTTT. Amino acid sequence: CASSLLGKATEAFF.